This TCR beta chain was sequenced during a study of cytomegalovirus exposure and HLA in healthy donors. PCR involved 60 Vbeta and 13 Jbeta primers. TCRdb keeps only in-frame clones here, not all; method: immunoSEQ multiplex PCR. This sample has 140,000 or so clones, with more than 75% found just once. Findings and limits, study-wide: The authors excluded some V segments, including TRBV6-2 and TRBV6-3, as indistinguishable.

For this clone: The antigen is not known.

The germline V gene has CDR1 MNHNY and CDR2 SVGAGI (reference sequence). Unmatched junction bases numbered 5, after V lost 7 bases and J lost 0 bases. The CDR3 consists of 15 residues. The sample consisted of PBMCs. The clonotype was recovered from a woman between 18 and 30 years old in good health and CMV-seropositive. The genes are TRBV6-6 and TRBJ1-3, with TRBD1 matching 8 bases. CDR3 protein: CASTKTGGSGNTIYF. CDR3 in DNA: TGTGCCAGCACAAAAACAGGGGGCTCTGGAAACACCATATATTTT.